A single sample gave rise to the 16 T cell receptor beta chains below, sequenced in a study of blood T cell repertoires in COVID-19. Produced via immunoSEQ multiplex PCR; TCRdb's table is partial and in-frame only. There are 150,000 to 200,000 clones in the sample; approximately 90% occur only once, and 4.4% lies in the top ten. Sequences were obtained from peripheral blood. The receptor source for this set is a human donor in a cohort sampled during active COVID-19.

The V gene is TRBV28, the J gene TRBJ2-3; perhaps TRBD2 as D (6 bases). This CDR3 comprises 15 residues. Germline V CDR1 and CDR2: MDHEN, SYDVKM. The germline V and J ends were trimmed by 3 bases and 2 bases, with 12 bases remaining between them. The CDR3 DNA follows: TGTGCCAGCAGTTTGGGTGGGAGGTCCACAGATACGCAGTATTTT. The encoded protein is CASSLGGRSTDTQYF. The entire variable domain, with the rest obtained from reference TRBV28 and TRBJ2-3, is as follows: DVKVTQSSRYLVKRTGEKVFLECVQDMDHENMFWYRQDPGLGLRLIYFSYDVKMKEKGDIPEGYSVSREKKERFSLILESASTNQTSMYLCASSLGGRSTDTQYFGPGTRLTVL.

This chain uses TRBV29-1 with TRBJ2-3; 11 bases line up with TRBD2. Germline V CDR1 and CDR2: SQVTM, ANQGSEA. This CDR3 has 14 residues. Trimming at V came to 6 bases and at J to 3 bases, leaving 5 bases not matched to a gene. In nucleotides, the CDR3 is TGCAGCGTGGCTAGCGGGGGGAAGACAGATACGCAGTATTTT. It encodes CSVASGGKTDTQYF.

V usage is TRBV9 and J usage is TRBJ2-1; 12 nucleotides agree with TRBD2. Germline-derived CDR1 and CDR2 are SGDLS and YYNGEE. The CDR3 is 17 residues long. After removal of 0 bases from V and 4 bases from J, the junction contained 5 bases not matched to a gene. CDR3 residues: CASSVGASGRGYNEQFF. For the CDR3, the DNA is TGTGCCAGCAGCGTAGGGGCTAGCGGGAGGGGTTACAATGAGCAGTTCTTC.

V gene TRBV7-2 combines with J gene TRBJ2-5, with unresolved D. This CDR3 spans 14 amino acids. The germline gives CDR1 SGHTA, CDR2 FQGNSA. V was pared by 1 base and J by 1 base, with 7 bases between. The DNA of the CDR3 is TGTGCCAGCAGCTTAGGACTGGCCCAAGAGACCCAGTACTTC. This sequence encodes CASSLGLAQETQYF.

This clone has only a few counts. This chain uses TRBV5-4 with TRBJ2-7, with a possible D match to TRBD2 (5 bases). The CDR3 totals 14 residues. Germline-derived CDR1 and CDR2 are SGHNT and YYREEE (reference sequence). The V gene lost 4 bases and the J gene lost 4 bases, with 15 bases spanning the gap. The CDR3 nucleotides are TGTGCCAGCAGCGAGGAGGCGTTCCGGTACGAGCAGTACTTC. It is translated as CASSEEAFRYEQYF.

The V call is TRBV14, the J call TRBJ1-1; D call uncertain. CDR3 size: 14 residues. Deletions cut 8 bases from V and 1 base from J, with 14 bases between. Germline V gives CDR1 SGHDN, CDR2 FVKESK. CDR3 coding DNA: TGTGCCAGCGGGGAACTGGGGAGGAACACTGAAGCTTTCTTT. As protein: CASGELGRNTEAFF.

The chain employs TRBV24-1 and TRBJ2-7; D may be TRBD2 (5 bases). This CDR3 contains 13 residues. The V gene lost 2 bases and the J gene lost 4 bases, with 8 bases spanning the gap. The germline gives CDR1 KGHDR, CDR2 SFDVKD. The DNA for the CDR3 is TGTGCCACCAGTGATTCAGAGGGATACGAGCAGTACTTC. The encoded protein is CATSDSEGYEQYF.

The chain employs TRBV7-2 and TRBJ2-1, with D possibly TRBD2 on 6 matching bases. Germline loops: CDR1 SGHTA, CDR2 FQGNSA. This CDR3 has 13 amino acids. The ends were cut back, 5 bases at V and 7 bases at J, with 12 bases in the middle. In DNA form, the CDR3 reads TGTGCCAGCAGCAACGGGGGTGGGAATGAGCAGTTCTTC. It yields the protein CASSNGGGNEQFF.

The rearrangement links TRBV14 to TRBJ1-3; D is perhaps TRBD1 (5 bases). V lost 4 bases, J lost 1 base, and 11 bases lay in between. The CDR3 sequence is 15 residues long. CDR1 and CDR2 (germline): SGHDN, FVKESK. The CDR3 DNA reads as TGTGCCAGCAGCCGTCAGGGAAAGTCTGGAAACACCATATATTTT. It specifies CASSRQGKSGNTIYF.

V usage is TRBV7-2 and J usage is TRBJ2-5, with D perhaps TRBD2 (6 bases). Per the germline V gene, CDR1 is SGHTA and CDR2 is FQGNSA. The CDR3 consists of 14 residues. V lost 5 bases and J lost 3, with 13 bases in between. The CDR3 loop is CASSPNPSEETQYF. CDR3 nucleotide sequence: TGTGCCAGCAGCCCGAACCCTAGCGAAGAGACCCAGTACTTC.

This chain uses TRBV9 with TRBJ1-6; weak D call: TRBD1 (6 bases). Trimming took 4 bases from V and 6 from J, leaving 11 bases between them. The CDR3 is 14 residues long. Germline V lookup: CDR1 SGDLS, CDR2 YYNGEE. CDR3 in amino acids: CASSPDRFNSPLHF. Written as DNA, the CDR3 is TGTGCCAGCAGCCCGGACAGATTTAATTCACCCCTCCACTTT.

The chain recombines TRBV25-1 with TRBJ1-1; D possibly corresponds to TRBD1 (6 bases). The germline gives CDR1 MGHDK, CDR2 SYGVNS. This CDR3 has 16 amino acids. The V end was cut by 7 bases, the J end by 3 bases, with 21 bases between. Written as DNA, the CDR3 is TGTGCCAGCAACCCTGCGGGCAGGGGAGATTACACTGAAGCTTTCTTT. It is translated as CASNPAGRGDYTEAFF.

The rearrangement joins TRBV6-5 to TRBJ1-1, with D hard to call. V lost 6 bases to trimming and J lost 1 base, with 12 bases between them. The germline gives CDR1 MNHEY, CDR2 SVGAGI. This CDR3 spans 14 amino acids. The CDR3 DNA sequence: TGTGCCAGCAGGCCGGTCCGTCAGAACACTGAAGCTTTCTTT. It translates to CASRPVRQNTEAFF.

The chain employs TRBV11-2 and TRBJ2-1, with a tentative D call TRBD1 (5 bases). The CDR3 runs 13 residues. The V end was cut by 5 bases, the J end by 8 bases, with 13 bases between. Per the germline V gene, CDR1 is SGHAT and CDR2 is FQNNGV. The CDR3 DNA is TGTGCCAGCAGCCTTTGGTTAGGGGATGAGCAGTTCTTC. It encodes CASSLWLGDEQFF. Full variable domain (rest looked up from reference TRBV11-2 and TRBJ2-1): EAGVAQSPRYKIIEKRQSVAFWCNPISGHATLYWYQQILGQGPKLLIQFQNNGVVDDSQLPKDRFSAERLKGVDSTLKIQPAKLEDSAVYLCASSLWLGDEQFFGPGTRLTVL.

J is TRBJ2-3 and V is TRBV4-1; 8 bases agree with TRBD2. The V gene's germline CDR1 is MGHRA and CDR2 YSYEKL. The CDR3 runs to 15 residues. V dropped 5 bases and J dropped 5; count of bases not matched to a gene: 9. The CDR3 here is CASSYSGGRKDTQYF. In DNA form, the CDR3 reads TGCGCCAGCAGCTACAGCGGCGGGAGGAAAGATACGCAGTATTTT.

There are many counts of this clone. Other DNA sequences in this sample translate to the same CDR3. This chain joins TRBV7-8 and TRBJ1-1; no clear D gene. Trimming took 2 bases from V and 1 from J, leaving 8 bases between them. Germline V lookup: CDR1 SGHVS, CDR2 FQNEAQ. The CDR3 spans 14 residues. The CDR3 reads CASSLPGGNTEAFF. The DNA of the CDR3 is TGTGCCAGCAGCTTACCCGGAGGGAACACTGAAGCTTTCTTT.